This T cell receptor beta chain was recorded in a study of a mutant IDH1 vaccine in newly diagnosed glioma. In this sample, this clone turned up a few times. Its antigen is still unknown. Regarding time point: week 23, last vaccination. The study gave 300 ug of mutant IDH1 20-mer peptide per vaccine dose, with topical imiquimod. Donors harbored newly found WHO grade 3 or 4 IDH1-mutant, ATRX-lost astrocytomas. Only in-frame clones appear in the TCRdb table, and some are missing; sequencing was by immunoSEQ multiplex PCR. The sample contains about 55,000 clones, over 70% of which appear only once. V lost 4 bases and J 7 bases, leaving 21 bases between the germline ends. The germline CDR1 and CDR2 sequences are MNHEY and SMNVEV (reference sequence). The CDR3 extends over 16 amino acids.

This clonotype originated in a man aged 35-49 years with glioma. The sample consisted of PBMCs, taken from a glioma patient whose treatment included an IDH1 peptide vaccine. The chain couples TRBV27 to TRBJ2-3; D not resolved. CDR3 in DNA: TGTGCCAGCAGTTCCCCGACACGCAAACTCGGTAATACGCAGTATTTT. Amino acids: CASSSPTRKLGNTQYF.